This TCR beta chain was observed in a study of T cells in localized non-small cell lung cancer. TCRdb keeps only in-frame clones here, not all; method: immunoSEQ multiplex PCR. Among over 30,000 clones, 88% were seen once, and the ten largest hold roughly 2.5%. In germline, CDR1 is MGHRA, CDR2 YSYEKL. This CDR3 comprises 16 residues. Trimming left V 0 bases short and J 3 bases short, with 15 bases between. About this clone itself: Its target is unknown.

Broader study findings: Highest T cell clonality was seen in uninvolved adjacent lung, surpassing that measured in tumor. A median approximately 59 of the top 100 tumor clones appeared in adjacent lung.

The source material was peripheral blood, sampled before any cancer treatment. The receptor comes from a woman aged 40-69 years with stage I lung adenocarcinoma. The chain employs TRBV4-1 and TRBJ2-7; a possible D gene is TRBD2 (6 bases). For the CDR3, the DNA is TGCGCCAGCAGCCAAGATCTGGCTAGCGTTGACTACGAGCAGTACTTC. It is translated as CASSQDLASVDYEQYF.